Following are 30 T cell receptor beta chains from one sample sequenced in a study of blood T cell repertoires in COVID-19. Clones were read by immunoSEQ multiplex PCR, and TCRdb kept only the in-frame ones, dropping some. The sample lists 300,000 to 350,000 clones; under 90% were seen once. Input material: PBMCs or T cells enriched from blood (not recorded which). The receptors were gathered from a woman aged 25-40 years who had recovered from COVID-19.

The V gene is TRBV18, the J gene TRBJ1-1; 9 nucleotides line up with TRBD1. Germline V gene lookup returns CDR1 KGHSH and CDR2 LQKENI. The CDR3 is made up of 16 amino acids. V lost 4 bases to trimming and J lost 2 bases; unmatched junction nucleotides: 8. The CDR3 protein is CASSRTTGGINTEAFF. The CDR3 DNA is TGTGCCAGCTCACGTACGACAGGGGGAATTAACACTGAAGCTTTCTTT.

The chain joins TRBV7-9 to TRBJ2-3; D possibly corresponds to TRBD1 (5 bases). Trimming pared 6 bases from V and 9 bases from J, leaving 13 bases between. CDR1 and CDR2 from the germline V gene are SEHNR and FQNEAQ (reference sequence). The CDR3 is 12 residues long. The CDR3 coding sequence is TGTGCCAGCAGACAGGACGGAGCAACGCAGTATTTT. Translating it yields CASRQDGATQYF.

The CDR3 spells CASSPHQTGMNTEAFF. The CDR3 DNA is TGTGCCAGCAGCCCACACCAGACAGGGATGAACACTGAAGCTTTCTTT. J is TRBJ1-1 and V is TRBV9; 7 positions agree with TRBD1. Germline values: CDR1 SGDLS, CDR2 YYNGEE. V was clipped by 4 bases and J by 0 bases; unmatched bases: 9. CDR3 length equals 16 residues.

The rearrangement joins TRBV19 to TRBJ1-5, with 10 positions matching TRBD1. Trimming cost V 5 bases and J 6 bases; bases outside gene matches: 10. CDR1 LNHDA and CDR2 SQIVND come from the germline V gene (reference sequence). This CDR3 is built from 16 residues. CDR3 sequence reads: CASSPGGTGVIQPQHF. The CDR3 region has the DNA TGTGCCAGTAGTCCGGGAGGGACAGGGGTAATTCAGCCCCAGCATTTT. Drawing the rest from reference TRBV19 and TRBJ1-5, the complete variable domain is DGGITQSPKYLFRKEGQNVTLSCEQNLNHDAMYWYRQDPGQGLRLIYYSQIVNDFQKGDIAEGYSVSREKKESFPLTVTSAQKNPTAFYLCASSPGGTGVIQPQHFGDGTRLSIL.

This chain joins TRBV10-3 and TRBJ2-7; 11 bases map to TRBD2. V lost 3 bases, J lost 0 bases, and 16 bases stayed unmatched. The CDR3 is 20 amino acids. Germline V gene sequence: CDR1 ENHRY, CDR2 SYGVKD. The CDR3: CAISDNLAASGRPASYEQYF. As DNA, the CDR3 is TGTGCCATCAGTGATAACTTGGCGGCTAGCGGGAGGCCCGCCTCCTACGAGCAGTACTTC.

The CDR3 DNA is TGTGCCAGCAGCTTAGGAGGACTGGCCTCCTACTTC. Translating gives CASSLGGLASYF. The rearrangement uses TRBV11-2 and TRBJ2-5; perhaps TRBD2 as D (5 bases). CDR1 is SGHAT, CDR2 FQNNGV, per germline. Trimming took 1 base from V and 14 from J, leaving 14 bases between them. The CDR3 extends over 12 amino acids.

The rearrangement uses TRBV11-3 and TRBJ2-1, with D possibly matching TRBD2 (6 bases). Germline V gives CDR1 SGHNT, CDR2 YENEEA. With 5 bases removed from V and 8 bases from J, the gap between germline ends came to 16 bases. This CDR3 has 14 amino acids. CDR3: CASSPRGLWDEQFF. CDR3 bases: TGTGCCAGCAGCCCCCGGGGACTGTGGGATGAGCAGTTCTTC.

V is TRBV18 and J is TRBJ2-1; D is possibly TRBD1 (5 bases). Trimming took off 1 base at V and 7 bases at J, with 17 bases between the two ends. This CDR3 spans 16 amino acids. Germline V CDR1 and CDR2: KGHSH, LQKENI. The CDR3 sequence is CASSPQPDLRQNEQFF. The DNA for the CDR3 is TGTGCCAGCTCACCACAACCGGACCTAAGACAGAATGAGCAGTTCTTC.

The gene calls are TRBV27 and TRBJ2-2, with 8 bases matching TRBD1. Germline CDR1 reads MNHEY; CDR2 reads SMNVEV (reference sequence). Losses at the gene ends were 5 bases for V and 6 bases for J; bases not matched to a gene: 2. The CDR3 length is 13 residues. The CDR3 coding sequence is TGTGCCAGCAGTAGACAGGGGCCCGGGGAGCTGTTTTTT. It codes for CASSRQGPGELFF.

The chain couples TRBV7-9 to TRBJ1-1, with D perhaps TRBD1 (6 bases). The CDR3 has 15 amino acids. Between the trimmed V and J ends, which lost 5 bases and 0 bases, there was a span of 13 bases. Germline V gives CDR1 SEHNR, CDR2 FQNEAQ (reference sequence). The CDR3 protein is CASSPTGFVNTEAFF. Written as DNA, the CDR3 is TGTGCCAGCAGCCCTACAGGGTTTGTGAACACTGAAGCTTTCTTT.

This rearrangement joins TRBV28 to TRBJ2-3, with TRBD2 identical over 8 bases. CDR1 and CDR2 (germline): MDHEN, SYDVKM. The CDR3 runs to 15 residues. The V and J ends lost 4 bases and 6 bases, in that order; junction bases with no gene match: 9. The CDR3 sequence is CASSSQRELGDTQYF. In DNA, the CDR3 is TGTGCCAGCAGTTCCCAGCGGGAGCTTGGGGATACGCAGTATTTT.

The chain carries TRBV5-1 and TRBJ1-1; 8 nucleotides agree with TRBD1. There are 14 residues in the CDR3. Germline CDR1 reads SGHRS; CDR2 reads YFSETQ. Germline trimming cut 6 bases from V and 0 bases from J; bases unmatched to any gene: 4. The CDR3 DNA reads as TGCGCCAGCACCAGCAGGGGGCTGAACACTGAAGCTTTCTTT. This sequence encodes CASTSRGLNTEAFF.

V gene TRBV28 combines with J gene TRBJ1-4, with D perhaps TRBD1 (5 bases). The germline CDR1 and CDR2 sequences are MDHEN and SYDVKM. The CDR3 has 15 residues. With 3 bases removed from V and 5 bases from J, the gap between germline ends came to 13 bases. The CDR3 bases are TGTGCCAGCAGTTTTAGGGGAAGGGTGAATGAAAAACTGTTTTTT. Translating it yields CASSFRGRVNEKLFF.

This clone was detected only once. The chain carries TRBV29-1 and TRBJ2-5, with TRBD1 matching 9 bases. The CDR3 extends over 11 amino acids. The V gene end was trimmed by 8 bases and the J gene end by 5 bases; junction bases not matched to a gene: 3. CDR1 and CDR2 from the germline V gene are SQVTM and ANQGSEA. CDR3 nucleotides: TGCAGCTTCGGGACAGGGGAGACCCAGTACTTC. Protein product: CSFGTGETQYF.

With respect to this clone: One end of the junction is discordant with germline, which a read error may explain. The chain combines TRBV7-7 with TRBJ2-2, with TRBD2 as a possible D gene (6 bases). The CDR3 spans 16 residues. CDR1 is SSHAT and CDR2 is FNYEAQ in the germline V gene (reference sequence). In DNA, the CDR3 is TGTGCTAGCAGCCCCCGGCGGGGCGGGACTCACGGGGAGCTGTTTTTT. Translating gives CASSPRRGGTHGELFF.

V gene TRBV28 combines with J gene TRBJ1-6; no reliable D call. CDR3 length: 12 residues. V gave up 4 bases and J gave up 7 bases, with 5 bases separating them. Per the germline V gene, CDR1 is MDHEN and CDR2 is SYDVKM. CDR3 DNA: TGTGCCAGCAGTTCTATCAATTCACCCCTCCACTTT. It encodes CASSSINSPLHF.

The rearrangement joins TRBV4-1 to TRBJ1-5, with TRBD1 as a possible D gene (6 bases). Trimming stripped 4 bases from V and 4 bases from J, with 17 bases between. Germline-derived CDR1 and CDR2 are MGHRA and YSYEKL. This CDR3 has 16 amino acids. The CDR3: CASSPGTGQYNQPQHF. The CDR3, as DNA: TGCGCCAGCAGCCCAGGAACCGGACAGTATAATCAGCCCCAGCATTTT.

The chain couples TRBV27 to TRBJ2-1; 7 bases are a match to TRBD1. Germline V gene lookup returns CDR1 MNHEY and CDR2 SMNVEV (reference sequence). J was trimmed by 6 bases and V by 5 bases; bases with no gene match: 10. The CDR3 is 15 residues long. The CDR3: CASSPKGQYINEQFF. The CDR3 DNA follows: TGTGCCAGCAGTCCTAAGGGACAGTATATCAATGAGCAGTTCTTC.

V and J are TRBV7-6 and TRBJ1-1; possible D gene TRBD1, 6 bases. V was clipped by 5 bases and J by 3 bases, with 13 bases between them. Germline V gene data show CDR1 as SGHVS and CDR2 as FNYEAQ. This CDR3 is built from 14 residues. The CDR3 DNA sequence: TGTGCCAGCAGCGCACAGGGTACGGACACTGAAGCTTTCTTT. Translating it yields CASSAQGTDTEAFF.

The V gene is TRBV4-1, the J gene TRBJ1-1; D is uncertain. Trimming removed 4 bases from V and 5 bases from J, with 23 bases in between. Germline assignment: CDR1 MGHRA and CDR2 YSYEKL. This CDR3 spans 17 amino acids. CDR3 sequence reads: CASSLEFRRTPGTEAFF. In nucleotides, the CDR3 is TGCGCCAGCAGCCTCGAATTCCGACGAACCCCGGGAACTGAAGCTTTCTTT.

V and J are TRBV28 and TRBJ2-1; 7 bases fit TRBD2. Unmatched junction bases numbered 5, after V lost 4 bases and J lost 5 bases. This CDR3 is built from 14 residues. The germline V gene has CDR1 MDHEN and CDR2 SYDVKM. CDR3 nucleotides: TGTGCCAGCAGTTCTCGGGACTACCACAATGAGCAGTTCTTC. It is translated as CASSSRDYHNEQFF.

This chain uses TRBV7-9 with TRBJ1-1; possible D gene TRBD1, 6 bases. The V end lost 5 bases, the J end lost 4 bases, and 23 bases lay between the germline ends. This CDR3 comprises 17 residues. The germline V gene has CDR1 SEHNR and CDR2 FQNEAQ (reference sequence). CDR3: CASSLPGVTTLGTEAFF. The DNA for the CDR3 is TGTGCCAGCAGCCTCCCAGGGGTGACCACGTTAGGCACTGAAGCTTTCTTT.

The chain carries TRBV28 and TRBJ2-3; 7 bases agree with TRBD2. The V gene end was trimmed by 4 bases and the J gene end by 14 bases; junction bases not matched to a gene: 15. Germline loops: CDR1 MDHEN, CDR2 SYDVKM. This CDR3 is built from 14 residues. Written as DNA, the CDR3 is TGTGCCAGCAGTTCTGGGGGGGTCCTAACCCGTGGGTATTTT. It translates to CASSSGGVLTRGYF. Using reference TRBV28 and TRBJ2-3 for the parts outside the CDR3, the full variable domain is DVKVTQSSRYLVKRTGEKVFLECVQDMDHENMFWYRQDPGLGLRLIYFSYDVKMKEKGDIPEGYSVSREKKERFSLILESASTNQTSMYLCASSSGGVLTRGYFGPGTRLTVL.

This clone was seen once. The chain recombines TRBV7-9 with TRBJ2-2; 10 bases are a match to TRBD1. From germline, CDR1 is SEHNR and CDR2 FQNEAQ (reference sequence). The CDR3 is 15 residues long. The V segment lost 6 bases and the J segment 4 bases; nucleotides outside the gene matches: 5. CDR3 DNA: TGTGCCAGCAGTGCTCGGGACAGGGGCACCGGGGAGCTGTTTTTT. It yields the protein CASSARDRGTGELFF.

This chain uses TRBV7-2 with TRBJ2-3; 8 nucleotides line up with TRBD2. V trimming: 6 bases; J trimming: 5 bases; junction bases outside the gene matches: 7. CDR1 SGHTA and CDR2 FQGNSA come from the germline V gene. This CDR3 contains 14 residues. The CDR3 here is CASRLGLALDTQYF. CDR3 sequence (DNA): TGTGCCAGCAGACTAGGACTAGCTTTAGATACGCAGTATTTT.

CDR3 sequence reads: CAISDPRGGAHNEQFF. In DNA form, the CDR3 reads TGTGCCATCAGTGACCCCAGAGGGGGCGCCCACAATGAGCAGTTCTTC. The chain has TRBV10-3 and TRBJ2-1, with 7 bases fitting TRBD1. The CDR3 loop spans 16 amino acids. J gave up 5 bases and V 3 bases, and 10 bases lay outside the gene matches. Germline CDR1 ENHRY, CDR2 SYGVKD.

The V gene is TRBV21-1, the J gene TRBJ2-1; whether TRBD2, the table's D call, matches the DNA was not checked. TRBV21-1 is annotated as a pseudogene. This CDR3 has 13 amino acids. The CDR3 reads CASGGTSSNEQFF. In nucleotides, the CDR3 is TGTGCCAGCGGCGGGACTAGCAGCAATGAGCAGTTCTTC.

This chain uses TRBV4-2 with TRBJ2-1; 8 bases fit TRBD2. The germline gives CDR1 LGHNA, CDR2 YNFKEQ. This CDR3 is 14 amino acids long. V gave up 3 bases and J gave up 3 bases; unmatched junction bases: 1. The CDR3 DNA sequence: TGTGCCAGCAGCCAGGGACTAGTCTACAATGAGCAGTTCTTC. Translation gives CASSQGLVYNEQFF.

J is TRBJ2-7 and V is TRBV9; TRBD2 aligns across 10 bases. The V gene end was trimmed by 2 bases and the J gene end by 6 bases; junction bases not matched to a gene: 8. The CDR3 is made up of 15 amino acids. Germline assignment: CDR1 SGDLS and CDR2 YYNGEE. The CDR3 is CASSVLAGVKGEQYF. The CDR3 region has the DNA TGTGCCAGCAGCGTGCTAGCGGGAGTGAAAGGCGAGCAGTACTTC.

The V gene is TRBV28, the J gene TRBJ1-1, with D perhaps TRBD1 (6 bases). The CDR3 is 14 amino acids. V gave up 3 bases and J gave up 1 base, with 9 bases separating them. CDR1 and CDR2 (germline): MDHEN, SYDVKM. CDR3: CASSFPDRNTEAFF. CDR3 bases: TGTGCCAGCAGTTTCCCGGACAGGAACACTGAAGCTTTCTTT.